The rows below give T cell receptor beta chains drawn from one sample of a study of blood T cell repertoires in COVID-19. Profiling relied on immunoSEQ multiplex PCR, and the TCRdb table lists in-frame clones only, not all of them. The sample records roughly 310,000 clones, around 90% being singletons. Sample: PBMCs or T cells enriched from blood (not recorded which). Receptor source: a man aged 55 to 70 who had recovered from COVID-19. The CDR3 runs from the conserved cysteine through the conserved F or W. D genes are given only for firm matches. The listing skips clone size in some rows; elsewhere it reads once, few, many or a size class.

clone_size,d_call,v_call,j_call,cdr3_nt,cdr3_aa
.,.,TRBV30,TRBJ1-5,TGTGCCTGGTCGAGGGGGTTCGATCAGCCCCAGCATTTT,CAWSRGFDQPQHF
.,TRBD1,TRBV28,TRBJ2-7,TGTGCCAGCAGTGCCTCGGGACAGGGGAGGTACGAGCAGTACTTC,CASSASGQGRYEQYF
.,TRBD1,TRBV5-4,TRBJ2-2,TGTGCCAGCAGCTTACCGGGACAGGGAAACACCGGGGAGCTGTTTTTT,CASSLPGQGNTGELFF
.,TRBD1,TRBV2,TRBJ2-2,TGTGCCAGCAGATTAACCGGGACAGCGACCGGGGAGCTGTTTTTT,CASRLTGTATGELFF
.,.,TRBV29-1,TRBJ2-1,TGCAGCGTTGGCGCTTGGAGACAGGAGGAGAATGAGCAGTTCTTC,CSVGAWRQEENEQFF
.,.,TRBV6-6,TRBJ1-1,TGTGCCAGCATTACAGGGTTACGGAACACTGAAGCTTTCTTT,CASITGLRNTEAFF
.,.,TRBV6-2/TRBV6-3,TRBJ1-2,TGTGCCAGCAGCCCTGACAGGAGGCATGGCTACACCTTC,CASSPDRRHGYTF
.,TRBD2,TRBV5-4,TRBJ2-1,TGTGCCAGCAGCCCTTGGGGGGGGAGGTCCTACAATGAGCAGTTCTTC,CASSPWGGRSYNEQFF
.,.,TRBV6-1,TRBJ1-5,TGTGCCAGCAGTGAAACAGGCAATCAGCCCCAGCATTTT,CASSETGNQPQHF
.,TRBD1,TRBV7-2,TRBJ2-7,TGTGCCAGCAGCAACCGGGACAGATCAGGCTCCTACGAGCAGTACTTC,CASSNRDRSGSYEQYF
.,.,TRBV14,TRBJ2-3,TGTGCCAGCAGCCAAGATGCGCCCGCACGCCGAACGCAGTATTTT,CASSQDAPARRTQYF
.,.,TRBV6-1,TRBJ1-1,TGTGCCAGCAGGCTTCAGGGCCTGAACACTGAAGCTTTCTTT,CASRLQGLNTEAFF
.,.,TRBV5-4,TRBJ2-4,TGTGCCAGCAGCTTGGCAGGGGGGACCATTCAGTACTTC,CASSLAGGTIQYF
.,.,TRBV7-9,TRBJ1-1,TGTGCCAGCAGCCCCCGGGGGGGGTACACTGAAGCTTTCTTT,CASSPRGGYTEAFF
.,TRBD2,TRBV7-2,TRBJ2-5,TGTGCCAGCGTTAAAACTAGCGGGGGATGGAAGACCCAGTACTTC,CASVKTSGGWKTQYF
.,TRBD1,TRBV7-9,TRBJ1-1,TGTGCCAGCAGCAAGAACAGGGGCACTGAAGCTTTCTTT,CASSKNRGTEAFF
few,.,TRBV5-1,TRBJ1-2,TGCGCCAGCAGCTTCCAGGGGACGTCAGCCGATGGCTACACCTTC,CASSFQGTSADGYTF
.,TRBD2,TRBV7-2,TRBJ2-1,TGTGCCAGCAGCTTGCGACTAGCGGGAGTTAACGTCCTCTTC,CASSLRLAGVNVLF
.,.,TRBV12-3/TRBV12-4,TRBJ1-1,TGTGCCAGCAGTTTACGGGGAAACACTGAAGCTTTCTTT,CASSLRGNTEAFF
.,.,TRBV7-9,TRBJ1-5,TGTGCCAGCAGCTCTGACTCCCCTCAGTGGCAGCCCCAGCATTTT,CASSSDSPQWQPQHF
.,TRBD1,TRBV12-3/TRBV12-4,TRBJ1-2,TGTGCCAGCACCCTCGGACAGGGCTATGGCTACACCTTC,CASTLGQGYGYTF
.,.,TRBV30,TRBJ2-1,TGTGCCTGGAGTTGGGGAGCAACCTGGGCCAATGAGCAGTTCTTC,CAWSWGATWANEQFF
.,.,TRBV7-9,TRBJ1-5,TGTGCCAGCAGCTTAGGGGCGGCAGGGTCGTCTCAGCCCCAGCATTTT,CASSLGAAGSSQPQHF
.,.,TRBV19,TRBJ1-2,TGTGCCAGTAGTGATCGGGGGTACTATGGCTACACCTTC,CASSDRGYYGYTF
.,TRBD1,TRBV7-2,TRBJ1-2,TGTGCCAGCAGCTTTCGGGGGACAGGGGCCCATGGCTACACCTTC,CASSFRGTGAHGYTF
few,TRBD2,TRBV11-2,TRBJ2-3,TGTGCCAGCAGCTTAAGACTAGCAGGTCCACAGTATTTT,CASSLRLAGPQYF
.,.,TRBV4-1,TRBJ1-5,TGCGCCAGCAGCGTTCCAGGGTCTAGCAATCAGCCCCAGCATTTT,CASSVPGSSNQPQHF
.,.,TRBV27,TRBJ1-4,TGTGCCAGCGTCTATTTGCGGGGAGTGGCAACTAATGAAAAACTGTTTTTT,CASVYLRGVATNEKLFF
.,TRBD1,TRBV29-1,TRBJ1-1,TGCAGCGCGAGACAGGGGGCTGGCACTGAAGCTTTCTTT,CSARQGAGTEAFF
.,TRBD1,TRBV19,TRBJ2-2,TGTGCCAGTAGTCACACAGGGGTAGGGAACACCGGGGAGCTGTTTTTT,CASSHTGVGNTGELFF
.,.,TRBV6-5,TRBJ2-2,TGTGCCAGCAGTTCGGTGGGAGTGACCGGGGAGCTGTTTTTT,CASSSVGVTGELFF
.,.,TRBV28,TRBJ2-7,TGTGCCAGCAGTTTACCCCGGGGGAACTCCTACGAGCAGTACTTC,CASSLPRGNSYEQYF
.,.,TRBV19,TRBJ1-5,TGTGCCAGTAGTGAGATTGGTGGTCAGCCCCAGCATTTT,CASSEIGGQPQHF
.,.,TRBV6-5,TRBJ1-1,TGTGCCAGCAGTTACGGAGGGGCCTTGGACACTGAAGCTTTCTTT,CASSYGGALDTEAFF
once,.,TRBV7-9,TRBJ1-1,TGTGCCAGCAGCCCACAGGGGAACACTGAAGCTTTCTTT,CASSPQGNTEAFF
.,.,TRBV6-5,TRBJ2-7,TGTGCCAGCAGTCTACGGAGGGGTTACTACGAGCAGTACTTC,CASSLRRGYYEQYF
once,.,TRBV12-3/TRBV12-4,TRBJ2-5,TGTGCCAGCAGTTATCAGGGGTTCGAGACCCAGTACTTC,CASSYQGFETQYF
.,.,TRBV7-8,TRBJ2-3,TGTGCCAGCAGCTTTTTGGGGGCCTCAGATACGCAGTATTTT,CASSFLGASDTQYF
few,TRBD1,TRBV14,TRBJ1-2,TGTGCCAGCAGCCCCAGGGGACAGGGGTTTTATGGCTACACCTTC,CASSPRGQGFYGYTF
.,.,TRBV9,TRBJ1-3,TGTGCCAGCAGCGACCGACCCAGGGATACCATATATTTT,CASSDRPRDTIYF
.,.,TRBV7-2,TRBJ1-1,TGTGCCAGCAGCCACGGATCCGCGGCAGGGACTTTGACTGAAGCTTTCTTT,CASSHGSAAGTLTEAFF
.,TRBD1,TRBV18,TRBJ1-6,TGTGCCAGCTCACCGCCGGACAGGGGGCAAAATTCACCCCTCCACTTT,CASSPPDRGQNSPLHF
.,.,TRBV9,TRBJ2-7,TGTGCCAGCAGCGGGCAGGGGAACGAGCAGTACTTC,CASSGQGNEQYF
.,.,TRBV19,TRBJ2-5,TGTGCCAGTAGTTCCCCGACTAGCCAAGAGACCCAGTACTTC,CASSSPTSQETQYF
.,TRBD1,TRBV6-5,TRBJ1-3,TGTGCCAGCAGAACAGGGGTGGGTTCTGGAAACACCATATATTTT,CASRTGVGSGNTIYF
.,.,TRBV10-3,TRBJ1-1,TGTGCCATCAGTGACCCAGGGTTGGACACTGAAGCTTTCTTT,CAISDPGLDTEAFF
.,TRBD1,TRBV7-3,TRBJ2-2,TGTGCCAGCAGCCCAGACAGGGTCAACACCGGGGAGCTGTTTTTT,CASSPDRVNTGELFF
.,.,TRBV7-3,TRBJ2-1,TGTGCCAGCAGCGGGGGGAATAACAATGAGCAGTTCTTC,CASSGGNNNEQFF
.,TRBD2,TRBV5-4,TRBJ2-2,TGTGCCAGCAGCTTGGTATTTGGCGGGAGCACCGGGGAGCTGTTTTTT,CASSLVFGGSTGELFF
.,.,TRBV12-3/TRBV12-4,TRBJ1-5,TGTGCCAGCAGCGCGGGACCTCAGCCCCAGCATTTT,CASSAGPQPQHF